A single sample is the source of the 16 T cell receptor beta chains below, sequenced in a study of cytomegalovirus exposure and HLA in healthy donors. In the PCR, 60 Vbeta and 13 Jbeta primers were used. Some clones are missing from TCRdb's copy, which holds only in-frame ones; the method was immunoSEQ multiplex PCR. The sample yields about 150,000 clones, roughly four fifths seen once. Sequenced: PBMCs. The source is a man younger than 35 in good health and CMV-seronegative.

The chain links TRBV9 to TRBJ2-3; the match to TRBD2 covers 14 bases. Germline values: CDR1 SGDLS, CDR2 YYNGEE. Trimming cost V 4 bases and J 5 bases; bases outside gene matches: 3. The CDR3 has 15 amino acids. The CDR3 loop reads CASSKGTSGRDTQYF. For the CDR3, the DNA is TGTGCCAGCAGCAAAGGGACTAGCGGGAGAGATACGCAGTATTTT.

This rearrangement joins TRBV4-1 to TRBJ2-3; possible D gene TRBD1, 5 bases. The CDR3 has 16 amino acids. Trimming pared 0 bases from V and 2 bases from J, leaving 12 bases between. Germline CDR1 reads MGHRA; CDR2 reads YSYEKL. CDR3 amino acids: CASSQDGGRATDTQYF. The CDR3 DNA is TGCGCCAGCAGCCAAGACGGTGGCAGGGCCACAGATACGCAGTATTTT.

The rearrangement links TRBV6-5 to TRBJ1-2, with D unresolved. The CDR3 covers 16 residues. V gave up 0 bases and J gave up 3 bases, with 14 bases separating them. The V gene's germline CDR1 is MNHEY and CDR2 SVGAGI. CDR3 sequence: CASSYSGGEKYYGYTF. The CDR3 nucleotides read TGTGCCAGCAGTTACTCCGGCGGGGAGAAGTACTATGGCTACACCTTC.

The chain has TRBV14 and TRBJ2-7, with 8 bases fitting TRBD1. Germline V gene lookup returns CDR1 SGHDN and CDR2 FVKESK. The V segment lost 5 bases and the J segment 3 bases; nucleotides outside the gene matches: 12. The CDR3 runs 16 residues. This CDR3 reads CASSFRTGKRIYEQYF. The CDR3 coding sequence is TGTGCCAGCAGCTTTCGGACAGGGAAAAGGATCTACGAGCAGTACTTC.

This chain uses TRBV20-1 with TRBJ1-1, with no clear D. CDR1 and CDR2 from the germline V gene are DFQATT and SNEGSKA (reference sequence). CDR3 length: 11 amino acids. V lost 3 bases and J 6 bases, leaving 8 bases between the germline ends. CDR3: CSARGRAEAFF. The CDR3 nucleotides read TGCAGTGCTAGGGGGAGGGCTGAAGCTTTCTTT.

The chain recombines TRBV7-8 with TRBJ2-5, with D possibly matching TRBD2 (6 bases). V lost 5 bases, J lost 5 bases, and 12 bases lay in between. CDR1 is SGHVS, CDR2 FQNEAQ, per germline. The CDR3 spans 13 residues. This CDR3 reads CASSRSGVETQYF. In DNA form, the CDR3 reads TGTGCCAGCAGCCGTAGCGGAGTTGAGACCCAGTACTTC.

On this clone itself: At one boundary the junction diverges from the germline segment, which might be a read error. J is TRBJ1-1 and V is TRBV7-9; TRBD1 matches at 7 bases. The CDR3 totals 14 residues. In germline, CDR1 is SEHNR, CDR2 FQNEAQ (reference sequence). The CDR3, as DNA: TGTTCCAGCAGCTTAGAGGGGGCGAACACTGAAGCTTTCTTT. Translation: CSSSLEGANTEAFF.

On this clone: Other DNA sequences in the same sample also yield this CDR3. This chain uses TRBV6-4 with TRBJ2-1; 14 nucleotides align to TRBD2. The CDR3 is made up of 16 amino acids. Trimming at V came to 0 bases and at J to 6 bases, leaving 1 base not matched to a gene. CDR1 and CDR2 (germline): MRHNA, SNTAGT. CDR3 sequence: CASSDSGTSGSNEQFF. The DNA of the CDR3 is TGTGCCAGCAGTGACTCGGGGACTAGCGGGAGCAATGAGCAGTTCTTC.

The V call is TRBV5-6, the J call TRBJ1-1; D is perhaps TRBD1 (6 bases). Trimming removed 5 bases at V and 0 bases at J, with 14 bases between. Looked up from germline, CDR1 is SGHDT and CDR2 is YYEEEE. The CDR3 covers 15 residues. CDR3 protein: CASRQRQDLNTEAFF. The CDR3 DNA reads TGTGCCAGCAGACAACGACAGGACCTGAACACTGAAGCTTTCTTT. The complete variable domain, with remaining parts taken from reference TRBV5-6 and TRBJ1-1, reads DAGVTQSPTHLIKTRGQQVTLRCSPKSGHDTVSWYQQALGQGPQFIFQYYEEEERQRGNFPDRFSGHQFPNYSSELNVNALLLGDSALYLCASRQRQDLNTEAFFGQGTRLTVV.

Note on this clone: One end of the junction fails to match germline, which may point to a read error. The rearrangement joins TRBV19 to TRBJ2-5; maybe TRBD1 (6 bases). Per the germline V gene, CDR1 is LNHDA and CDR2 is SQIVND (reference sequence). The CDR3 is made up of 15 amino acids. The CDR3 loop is CASSITGTYQEAQYF. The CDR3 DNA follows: TGTGCCAGTAGTATTACAGGGACGTACCAAGAGGCCCAGTACTTC.

The CDR3: CASSLGVGGDEQFF. In nucleotides, the CDR3 is TGTGCCAGCAGCTTAGGGGTAGGGGGGGATGAGCAGTTCTTC. The chain carries TRBV7-8 and TRBJ2-1; the D gene is possibly TRBD2 (7 bases). The CDR3 sequence is 14 residues long. CDR1 is SGHVS and CDR2 is FQNEAQ in the germline V gene. The V end lost 1 base, the J end lost 8 bases, and 12 bases lay between the germline ends.

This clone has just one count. In nucleotides, the CDR3 is TGTGCCAGCAGTTTGACTAGCGGGAGGGCTGAGGAGCAGTACTTC. It specifies CASSLTSGRAEEQYF. V is TRBV27 and J is TRBJ2-7; 14 nucleotides line up with TRBD2. Germline CDR1 is MNHEY and CDR2 is SMNVEV (reference sequence). With V trimmed by 3 bases and J by 7 bases, 5 bases remained unmatched. The CDR3 has 15 residues.

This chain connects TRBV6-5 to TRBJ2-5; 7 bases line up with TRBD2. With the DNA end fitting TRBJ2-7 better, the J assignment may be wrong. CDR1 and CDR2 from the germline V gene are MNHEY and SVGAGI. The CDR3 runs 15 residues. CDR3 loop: CASRSLSGSNYEQYF. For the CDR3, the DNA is TGTGCCAGCAGGTCCCTTAGCGGGTCTAACTACGAGCAGTACTTC.

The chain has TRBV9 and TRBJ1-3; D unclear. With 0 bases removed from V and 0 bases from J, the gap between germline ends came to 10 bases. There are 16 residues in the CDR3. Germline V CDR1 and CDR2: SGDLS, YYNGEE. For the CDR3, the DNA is TGTGCCAGCAGCGTAGGGGCGGGAAACTCTGGAAACACCATATATTTT. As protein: CASSVGAGNSGNTIYF.

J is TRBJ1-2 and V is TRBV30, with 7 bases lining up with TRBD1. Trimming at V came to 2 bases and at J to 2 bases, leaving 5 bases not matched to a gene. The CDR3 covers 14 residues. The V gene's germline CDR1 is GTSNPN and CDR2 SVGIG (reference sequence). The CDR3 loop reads CAWSNRGRNYGYTF. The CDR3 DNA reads TGTGCCTGGAGTAACAGGGGTCGAAACTATGGCTACACCTTC.

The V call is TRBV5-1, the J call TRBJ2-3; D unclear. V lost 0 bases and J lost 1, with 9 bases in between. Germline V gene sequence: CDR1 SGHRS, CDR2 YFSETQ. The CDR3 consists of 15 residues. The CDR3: CASSLGPGGTDTQYF. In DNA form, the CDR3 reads TGCGCCAGCAGCTTGGGGCCCGGAGGCACAGATACGCAGTATTTT.